The 19 T cell receptor delta chains below were found in one sample sequenced in a study of γδ T cells in repeated Plasmodium falciparum infection. TCRdb repeated clone calling on the multiplex PCR reads with CATT. The table records about 57,000 delta-chain clones, over 1.5% of them present only once. Bulk repertoires came from Vgamma9/Vdelta2+ or Vdelta2-negative gammadelta T cells flow-sorted from PBMC. Sequenced material: gamma-delta T cells from blood. These receptors all come from a pool of human donors (malaria-infected and uninfected, not separated).

To note about this clone: The protein in TCRdb stems from a much larger clone and differs at residue 7 from this DNA's translation, likely a read error; here the protein is translated from the DNA. The V and J genes are TRDV3 and TRDJ1; 7 bases are a match to TRDD3. The J gene was missing in TCRdb and was found by matching the end of the DNA to germline. Germline V gene data show CDR1 as TVYSNPD and CDR2 as GDNSRS (reference sequence). The ends lost 2 bases at V and 0 bases at J; junction bases unmatched: 36. The CDR3 has 24 amino acids. CDR3 nucleotide sequence: TGTGCCTTTCGGAAACCAAGATACGTTCATTATGGAGGATACGGTAGAACAAACACCGATAAACTCATCTTT. This sequence encodes CAFRKPRYVHYGGYGRTNTDKLIF.

This clone was observed a few times. One base separates it from a far larger clone, so it is likely a read error. At the DNA level, this CDR3 is encoded by other sequences in the same sample as well. This chain joins TRDV1 and TRDJ1; 8 bases map to TRDD3. Germline V lookup: CDR1 TSWWSYY, CDR2 QGS. This CDR3 comprises 22 residues. V gave up 0 bases and J gave up 0 bases; unmatched junction bases: 21. The CDR3 is CALGELLRGRGYSTPYTDKLIF. The CDR3 DNA reads TGTGCTCTTGGGGAACTCCTTCGGGGTCGGGGATACAGCACTCCATACACCGATAAACTCATCTTT.

Notes on this clone: The protein TCRdb gives is from a much larger clone and does not agree with this DNA's translation at residue 12, likely a read error; the protein shown here comes from the DNA. This chain connects TRDV1 to TRDJ1; possibly TRDD2 for D (5 bases). TCRdb lists no J gene, so it was determined here by aligning the DNA to germline. Trimming removed 1 base at V and 2 bases at J, with 35 bases between. Germline V gene lookup returns CDR1 TSWWSYY and CDR2 QGS. The CDR3 runs 23 residues. CDR3 bases: TGTGCTCTTGGGGAACGCCTAAATCAAGTTGTTCAAAGTTGTTTCCCTTCGACCGATAAACTCATCTTT. Amino acids: CALGERLNQVVQSCFPSTDKLIF.

This rearrangement joins TRDV2 to TRDJ1, with 9 nucleotides matching TRDD3. TCRdb does not report a J gene; here it was assigned by matching the DNA to germline references. This CDR3 comprises 13 residues. Trimming at V came to 3 bases and at J to 9 bases, leaving 7 bases not matched to a gene. Germline CDR1 is GEAIGNYY and CDR2 is EKD. The DNA for the CDR3 is TGTGCCTGTGACCCCGCGGGGATACGGCAACTCATCTTT. As protein: CACDPAGIRQLIF.

This clone was recorded many times. This likely traces to a read error, being one base from a far larger clone. Additional DNA sequences in this sample encode the identical CDR3. The chain couples TRDV1 to TRDJ1; possibly TRDD3 for D (6 bases). Per germline, CDR1 TSWWSYY and CDR2 QGS. The CDR3 consists of 16 residues. The CDR3 loop is CALGLTVYWATDKLIF. In nucleotides, the CDR3 is TGCGCTCTTGGACTAACCGTCTACTGGGCTACCGATAAACTCATCTTT.

This clone showed up many times. The protein TCRdb gives is from a much larger clone and does not agree with this DNA's translation at residue 18, likely a read error; the protein shown here comes from the DNA. This sequence joins TRDV1 and TRDJ1; 10 bases map to TRDD3. The CDR3 is made up of 19 amino acids. In germline, CDR1 is TSWWSYY, CDR2 QGS. The CDR3 region has the DNA TGTGCTCTTGGGGAACTCAGGTCTCCCTTACTGGGGGATCCCCATAAACTCACCTTT. This translates into CALGELRSPLLGDPHKLTF.

A few counts support this clone. A far larger clone is one base from this, pointing to a likely read error. Other DNA sequences within the sample encode an identical CDR3. The chain combines TRDV1 with TRDJ1; D may be TRDD3 (6 bases). The length of the CDR3 is 21 residues. Germline loops: CDR1 TSWWSYY, CDR2 QGS. V was pared by 0 bases and J by 0 bases, with 26 bases between. CDR3 DNA sequence: TGTGCTCTTGGGGAACTAGGCCTTCACCTACTGGGAATCCTGTACACCGATAAACTCATCTTT. Protein product: CALGELGLHLLGILYTDKLIF.

In this sample, this clone turned up many times. The protein given by TCRdb reflects a much larger clone and differs at residue 7 from this DNA's translation, likely from a read error; the protein shown is the DNA's translation. The chain couples TRDV3 to TRDJ1, with 11 bases identical to TRDD3. V was clipped by 4 bases and J by 0 bases; unmatched bases: 22. This CDR3 region has 20 residues. Germline V lookup: CDR1 TVYSNPD, CDR2 GDNSRS (reference sequence). CDR3 nucleotides: TGTGCCTCTTTTTCCTACATTCGGGCTGGGGGATACCTATACACCGATAAACTCATCTTT. Its protein product is CASFSYIRAGGYLYTDKLIF.

This clone has more than one count but fewer than ten. The TCRdb record carries a much larger clone's protein, which differs from this DNA's translation at residue 11; a read error is the likely cause, and the protein listed here is the DNA translation. The chain recombines TRDV1 with TRDJ1, with TRDD3 matching 8 bases. This CDR3 has 16 amino acids. CDR1 and CDR2 from the germline V gene are TSWWSYY and QGS. Here the CDR3 DNA reads TGTGCTCTTGGGGTCCGGGGGATATCGTACGCCGATAAACCCATCTTT. This encodes CALGVRGISYADKPIF.

In its sample, this clone was seen many times. This likely stems from a read error, as it lies one base from a far larger clone. Distinct nucleotide sequences in the sample also encode this CDR3. V is TRDV1 and J is TRDJ1, with D possibly being TRDD2 or TRDD3 (8 bases each). The CDR3 runs to 22 residues. Per germline, CDR1 TSWWSYY and CDR2 QGS. CDR3 nucleotide sequence: TGCGCTCTTGGGCCACCAAGCCTTCCTATGGTACTGGGGGGGTCCACGACCGATAAACTCATCTTT. It is translated as CALGPPSLPMVLGGSTTDKLIF.

This clone was detected many times. For this DNA, TCRdb reports the protein of a much larger clone, which diverges at residue 7, most likely from a read error; the protein presented here is translated directly from the DNA. The chain combines TRDV1 with TRDJ1; no clear D gene. Per the germline V gene, CDR1 is TSWWSYY and CDR2 is QGS. The CDR3 is made up of 15 amino acids. V lost 3 bases to trimming and J lost 2 bases, with 13 bases between them. The CDR3 loop is CALGDNSPGTDKLIF. The CDR3 DNA reads as TGTGCTCTTGGGGATAACTCGCCCGGGACCGATAAACTCATCTTT.

A remark on this clone: The TCRdb record carries a much larger clone's protein, which differs from this DNA's translation at residue 14; a read error is the likely cause, and the protein listed here is the DNA translation. The chain recombines TRDV1 with TRDJ1; the match to TRDD3 covers 13 bases. Per the germline V gene, CDR1 is TSWWSYY and CDR2 is QGS. V lost 0 bases to trimming and J lost 0 bases; unmatched junction nucleotides: 34. The CDR3 is 28 residues long. The CDR3 bases are TGTGCTCTTGGGGAACTTAGTCATGGGTTCCTAAGGGAGCTGTACTGGGGGATACGTAGGGCGTACACCGATAAACTCATCTTT. It yields the protein CALGELSHGFLRELYWGIRRAYTDKLIF.

For this clone: Translating this DNA gives a protein that differs at residue 8 from the TCRdb one, which belongs to a much larger clone; a read error is likely, and the protein shown is this translation. The V and J genes are TRDV1 and TRDJ3; TRDD3 matches at 9 bases. The J gene comes from matching the DNA to germline here; TCRdb lacks it. The CDR3 totals 20 residues. From germline, CDR1 is TSWWSYY and CDR2 QGS. J was trimmed by 1 base and V by 4 bases; bases with no gene match: 11. The CDR3 region has the DNA TGTGCTCTTGGGGGCAGGGTAGGAACTGGGGGATCCTGGGACACCCGACAGATGTTTTTC. Translated: CALGGRVGTGGSWDTRQMFF.

This clone was observed a handful of times. A far larger clone lies a single base away; this is likely a read error. This same CDR3 is encoded by further DNA sequences in the sample. The J segment was not called; the V segment is TRDV2; the table's D call TRDD3 went unverified against the DNA. CDR1 and CDR2 (germline): GEAIGNYY, EKD. The CDR3 loop spans 14 amino acids. The CDR3 is CACDGISATDKLIF. As DNA, the CDR3 is TGTGCCTGTGACGGGATTAGTGCCACCGATAAGCTCATCTTT.

This clone was seen at least ten times. TCRdb lists the protein of a much larger clone for this DNA, which differs at residue 5, so this is likely a read error; the protein given here is translated from the DNA itself. The chain carries TRDV1 and TRDJ1; 11 bases line up with TRDD3. The ends lost 4 bases at V and 7 bases at J; junction bases unmatched: 26. The germline CDR1 and CDR2 sequences are TSWWSYY and QGS. This CDR3 spans 21 amino acids. The CDR3 region is CALGAPSYGIWGIRPGVKLIF. CDR3 DNA sequence: TGTGCTCTTGGGGCTCCTTCCTACGGGATATGGGGGATACGCCCAGGGGTTAAACTCATCTTT.

This clone was detected a few times. TCRdb's entry gives the protein of a much larger clone, which mismatches this DNA's translation at residue 14, likely from a read error; the protein reported here is translated from the DNA. The chain couples TRDV3 to TRDJ1; TRDD3 agrees at 10 bases. The CDR3 is 20 residues long. Germline V CDR1 and CDR2: TVYSNPD, GDNSRS (reference sequence). V was clipped by 1 base and J by 0 bases; unmatched bases: 20. The CDR3 DNA follows: TGTGCCTTTACGGCCTTCTCCCAATTGTACTGGGGGATGTACACCGATAAACTCATCTTT. Translated: CAFTAFSQLYWGMYTDKLIF.

This clone was found a few times. TCRdb has a much larger clone's protein, which differs at residue 10 from the translation of this DNA, likely because of a read error; what is shown is the protein translated from the DNA. This chain uses TRDV3 with TRDJ1; 7 positions match TRDD3. J was trimmed by 0 bases and V by 2 bases; bases with no gene match: 36. This CDR3 is 24 amino acids long. Germline assignment: CDR1 TVYSNPD and CDR2 GDNSRS (reference sequence). CDR3 DNA sequence: TGTGCCTTTCGGAAACCAAAATACGTTCAATATGGAGGATACGGTAGAACAAACACCGATAAACTCATCTTT. Protein: CAFRKPKYVQYGGYGRTNTDKLIF. Full variable domain (outside the CDR3, taken from reference TRDV3 and TRDJ1): CDKVTQSSPDQTVASGSEVVLLCTYDTVYSNPDLFWYRIRPDYSFQFVFYGDNSRSEGADFTQGRFSVKHILTQKAFHLVISPVRTEDSATYYCAFRKPKYVQYGGYGRTNTDKLIFGKGTRVTVEP.

A word on this clone: This DNA's translation and the protein TCRdb lists, from a much larger clone, do not match at residue 7, likely due to a read error; the protein shown is translated from the DNA. The chain recombines TRDV2 with TRDJ1; 13 bases map to TRDD3. The J gene was missing in TCRdb and was found by matching the end of the DNA to germline. The CDR3 is 23 residues long. J gave up 3 bases and V 0 bases, and 24 bases lay outside the gene matches. The germline CDR1 and CDR2 sequences are GEAIGNYY and EKD. Here the CDR3 reads CACDTVRNLGVLGDTREPDKLIF. CDR3 DNA: TGTGCCTGTGACACCGTCCGAAATTTAGGAGTACTGGGGGATACGCGGGAACCCGATAAACTCATCTTT.

This clone was detected a few times. This DNA's translation differs at residue 8 from TCRdb's protein, which comes from a much larger clone; a read error is likely, and the protein shown is translated from the DNA. The V gene is TRDV1, the J gene TRDJ1; TRDD3 matches at 9 bases. As TCRdb names no J gene, one was assigned here on the basis of a DNA match to germline. The CDR3 totals 20 residues. The V gene end was trimmed by 2 bases and the J gene end by 3 bases; junction bases not matched to a gene: 19. Per germline, CDR1 TSWWSYY and CDR2 QGS. The DNA for the CDR3 is TGTGCTCTTGGGGAATCGGTGACCTTTAGGGGGGGATACAAAGCCGATAAACTCATCTTT. Translation: CALGESVTFRGGYKADKLIF.